This T cell receptor (beta chain) is drawn from a study of regulatory T cells in long-lasting Graves disease. Time point indicated: newly diagnosed GD, antithyroid drugs for less than 3 months. From RNA extracted from PBMCs, the TCR library was made. American Thyroid Association guidelines defined how Graves' disease was diagnosed. This clonotype occurred many times. According to the study, TCR beta libraries were built with iRepertoire HTBI primers and CDR3-region Arm-PCR. TCRdb re-called the multiplex PCR reads with MiXCR, one entry per CDR3 protein. The sample lists about 620,000 distinct CDR3 sequences, roughly 15% occurring once. The trim removed 3 bases at V and 3 bases at J, leaving 3 bases unmatched. Germline values: CDR1 MNHNS, CDR2 SASEGT. The CDR3 runs to 14 residues. These same records also appear under a second study, on T cells in Graves' hyperthyroidism and ophthalmopathy. From that second work: Initially, a first-round RT-PCR of the TCR CDR3 employed the HTBI primer set. The majority of expanded thyroid clonotypes above 0.001 also appeared in blood.

The chain joins TRBV6-1 to TRBJ2-7, with 9 bases identical to TRBD1. Here the sequenced sample was peripheral blood mononuclear cells (PBMCs), taken at new diagnosis, from a patient treated with antithyroid drugs. The TCR originated in a woman in her 30s with Graves disease. The CDR3 protein is CASSEGQGVYEQYF. The DNA of the CDR3 is TGTGCCAGCAGTGAGGGACAGGGCGTCTACGAGCAGTACTTC.